This T cell receptor (beta chain) was recovered during a study of beta chain features in type 1 diabetes. With regard to this clone: Its antigen remains unknown.

Sorting of CD4+ naive, central memory, regulatory and stem cell-like memory cells was performed via CD45RO/CCR7/CD25/CD127/CD95/CD27. Isolated RNA was reverse transcribed in full, so expressed TCRB transcripts were sequenced. Here immunoSEQ multiplex PCR was the method, and the copy in TCRdb shows in-frame clones only, minus some. The repertoire holds some 640,000 clones, over 12% seen once, with 0.04% in the top ten. Study conclusions and caveats: For patients, the naive, central memory and Treg TCRB repertoires appeared more alike than for healthy donors. Patients with Type 1 diabetes showed moderately but significantly shorter TCRB CDR3s in all four CD4+ subsets.

The receptor was isolated from a man between 18 and 29 years old with type 1 diabetes. Source material: naive CD4+ T cells from blood.

CDR3 residues: CASSQKRGFLGDTQYF. The CDR3 region has the DNA TGTGCCAGCAGCCAGAAGCGGGGGTTCCTCGGAGATACGCAGTATTTT. The V and J genes are TRBV14 and TRBJ2-3, with TRBD2 matching 8 bases. CDR1 is SGHDN and CDR2 is FVKESK in the germline V gene. The CDR3 length is 16 residues. With 3 bases clipped from V and 5 bases from J, the junction kept 10 bases outside the gene matches.